This T cell receptor beta chain was observed in a study of early T cells in non-severe SARS-CoV-2 infection. Study in general: Chains stayed unpaired after sequencing of bulk RNA from unsorted whole blood.

This clonotype was observed a few times. Its target is not known. Study outcomes and limitations: Using VDJdb, the matching emphasized anti-spike CD8 responses while missing private and CD4 specificities.

Trimming left V 4 bases short and J 7 bases short, with 10 bases between. Looked up from germline, CDR1 is LGHDT and CDR2 is YNNKEL (reference sequence). The length of the CDR3 is 12 residues. Unique molecular identifiers were affixed to single, distinct cDNA molecules. Using its own MiXCR run on the 5' RACE reads, TCRdb lists one record per CDR3 protein. The sample carries around 64,000 distinct CDR3 sequences, about 10% recorded once. Sequenced sample: whole blood. The chain combines TRBV3-1 with TRBJ1-1; D not certain. This TCR derives from an adult who was a healthcare worker with PCR-confirmed SARS-CoV-2 infection or an uninfected control (not recorded which). This CDR3 reads CASSRMGSEAFF. CDR3 sequence (DNA): TGTGCCAGCAGCCGAATGGGGAGTGAAGCTTTCTTT.